The 22 T cell receptor beta chains below come from one sample, sequenced in a study of HIV-infected patients and healthy controls. All unsorted peripheral T cells were captured because whole blood was used without fractionation. cDNA was made from about 480 ng RNA using alpha and beta constant primers. Separate chain-specific third strand synthesis with multiplexing indices produced the alpha and beta libraries. Using its own MiXCR run on the 5' RACE reads, TCRdb lists one record per CDR3 protein. Here the sample spans some 25,000 distinct CDR3 sequences, more than 7.5% being singletons. Input material: blood. These receptors were obtained from an adult in good health.

In its sample, this clonotype was seen many times. V usage is TRBV28 and J usage is TRBJ2-3, with D tentatively TRBD2 (6 bases). CDR3 size: 14 residues. Trimming shortened V by 6 bases and J by 6 bases, and 16 bases separated the two germline ends. Per germline, CDR1 MDHEN and CDR2 SYDVKM. CDR3 sequence (DNA): TGTGCCAGCAGCTATTTGGGACTCTCCGATACGCAGTATTTT. It yields the protein CASSYLGLSDTQYF.

This clonotype rates as medium-sized. An end of the junction does not agree with germline; a read error may underlie this. This sequence joins TRBV4-3 and TRBJ1-2; the match to TRBD1 covers 7 bases. Per the germline V gene, CDR1 is LGHNA and CDR2 is YSLEER. CDR3 length equals 16 residues. The CDR3 is CASSQSVGQVNYGYTF. In DNA, the CDR3 is TGCGCCAGCAGCCAGTCGGTAGGACAGGTTAACTATGGCTATACCTTC.

The table lists this clonotype with many counts. The chain joins TRBV7-9 to TRBJ1-1, with TRBD1 matching 10 bases. Per germline, CDR1 SEHNR and CDR2 FQNEAQ (reference sequence). V dropped 4 bases and J dropped 11; count of bases not matched to a gene: 10. The CDR3 is 14 amino acids. The CDR3 loop is CASSSKPGTGEAFF. In nucleotides, the CDR3 is TGTGCCAGCAGCTCGAAACCCGGGACAGGGGAGGCTTTCTTT.

This clonotype was detected ten times or more. The J gene is TRBJ1-1, the V gene TRBV5-1; D call uncertain. Trimming shortened V by 0 bases and J by 0 bases, and 9 bases separated the two germline ends. CDR1 and CDR2 (germline): SGHRS, YFSETQ. The CDR3 consists of 15 residues. CDR3 residues: CASSLGTPVNTEAFF. CDR3 DNA: TGCGCCAGCAGCTTGGGAACGCCGGTGAACACTGAAGCTTTCTTT.

This clonotype was seen repeatedly, ten times or more. V usage is TRBV6-2 or TRBV6-3 and J usage is TRBJ1-1; TRBD1 matches 8 bases. CDR1 and CDR2 from the germline V gene are MNHEY and SVGEGT. The CDR3 covers 12 residues. The J segment lost 8 bases and the V segment lost 6 bases, leaving 5 bases of the junction unmatched. As DNA, the CDR3 is TGTGCCAGCAGCCCCGACAGGGGAGAAGCTTTCTTT. It codes for CASSPDRGEAFF.

This clonotype was observed at least ten times. The J gene is TRBJ1-6, the V gene TRBV6-6, with D unclear. The germline gives CDR1 MNHNY, CDR2 SVGAGI (reference sequence). CDR3 length equals 17 residues. V was shortened by 0 bases and J by 4 bases, with 13 bases between the two germline ends. In DNA, the CDR3 is TGTGCCAGCAGTTACTCCGCACTCGACAATTATAATTCACCCCTCCACTTT. This gives the protein CASSYSALDNYNSPLHF.

V usage is TRBV7-9 and J usage is TRBJ1-3; weak D call: TRBD1 (5 bases). Looked up from germline, CDR1 is SEHNR and CDR2 is FQNEAQ (reference sequence). CDR3 length: 14 residues. V was trimmed by 5 bases and J by 0 bases, leaving 8 bases between them. CDR3 residues: CASSPQGSGNTIYF. The CDR3 nucleotides are TGTGCCAGCAGCCCCCAGGGCTCTGGAAACACCATATATTTT.

This clonotype was counted a few times. The chain joins TRBV7-6 to TRBJ2-3, with D possibly being TRBD1 (6 bases). The germline CDR1 and CDR2 sequences are SGHVS and FNYEAQ. Trimming cost V 4 bases and J 0 bases, with 14 bases left between them. This CDR3 has 16 amino acids. The CDR3 loop is CASSSLRGGSTDTQYF. In DNA form, the CDR3 reads TGTGCCAGCAGCTCGCTTCGAGGGGGTAGCACAGATACGCAGTATTTT.

This clonotype was seen a few times. The chain couples TRBV5-1 to TRBJ1-2; D is unresolved. There are 12 residues in the CDR3. Trimming left V 4 bases short and J 3 bases short, with 7 bases between. CDR1 and CDR2 from the germline V gene are SGHRS and YFSETQ. The CDR3 is CASSPNDYGYTF. For the CDR3, the DNA is TGCGCCAGCAGCCCGAATGACTATGGCTACACCTTC.

The sample holds many counts of this clonotype. This rearrangement joins TRBV2 to TRBJ1-2; 10 nucleotides align to TRBD1. Germline V gene data show CDR1 as SNHLY and CDR2 as FYNNEI. Losses at the gene ends were 5 bases for V and 6 bases for J; bases not matched to a gene: 6. CDR3 length: 14 residues. The CDR3 nucleotides read TGTGCCAGCAGTCAGGACAGGGGGTTGAATGGCTACACCTTC. Residues: CASSQDRGLNGYTF. Combining the CDR3 with reference TRBV2 and TRBJ1-2 gives the whole variable domain EPEVTQTPSHQVTQMGQEVILRCVPISNHLYFYWYRQILGQKVEFLVSFYNNEISEKSEIFDDQFSVERPDGSNFTLKIRSTKLEDSAMYFCASSQDRGLNGYTFGSGTRLTVV.

In its sample, this clonotype was seen many times. The chain links TRBV6-2 or TRBV6-3 to TRBJ2-7, with TRBD2 as a possible D gene (5 bases). Germline CDR1 is MNHEY and CDR2 is SVGEGT. V shed 6 bases and J shed 0 bases, with 15 bases lying between them. The CDR3 length is 15 residues. The CDR3 DNA reads as TGTGCCAGCAGCCCACCATCCGCGGGCTCCTACGAGCAGTACTTC. Translating gives CASSPPSAGSYEQYF.

This clonotype was seen many times. The chain employs TRBV20-1 and TRBJ1-5, with D hard to call. The germline V gene has CDR1 DFQATT and CDR2 SNEGSKA (reference sequence). The V end lost 6 bases, the J end lost 6 bases, and 21 bases lay between the germline ends. The CDR3 consists of 15 residues. The CDR3 region is CSADSEATRGQPQHF. The CDR3 DNA is TGCAGTGCCGACTCCGAGGCGACCAGAGGTCAGCCCCAGCATTTT.

This clonotype was seen at least ten times. V usage is TRBV11-1 and J usage is TRBJ1-1; D unclear. Trimming removed 0 bases from V and 7 bases from J, with 15 bases in between. The CDR3 sequence is 15 residues long. The germline gives CDR1 SGHAT, CDR2 FQDESV (reference sequence). The CDR3 sequence is CASSLAQAAGGEAFF. The CDR3 DNA reads as TGTGCCAGCAGCTTAGCCCAGGCCGCGGGTGGTGAAGCTTTCTTT.

This clonotype was found many times. The J gene is TRBJ1-5, the V gene TRBV24-1; D is uncertain. Between the trimmed V and J ends, which lost 3 bases and 7 bases, there was a span of 18 bases. Germline V lookup: CDR1 KGHDR, CDR2 SFDVKD. This CDR3 spans 16 amino acids. The CDR3 is CATSDRSTSYEQPQHF. The CDR3 DNA reads TGTGCCACCAGTGATCGGAGCACCTCGTATGAGCAGCCCCAGCATTTT.

This clonotype was seen repeatedly, ten times or more. The chain employs TRBV20-1 and TRBJ2-5, with D unresolved. Trimming pared 8 bases from V and 7 bases from J, leaving 17 bases between. The CDR3 has 12 amino acids. Per germline, CDR1 DFQATT and CDR2 SNEGSKA (reference sequence). CDR3 DNA: TGCAGTACCGGGCGTAACTGGGGGACCCAGTACTTC. It translates to CSTGRNWGTQYF.

This clonotype was observed at least ten times. V and J are TRBV27 and TRBJ1-2; the D gene is possibly TRBD1 (6 bases). Trimming pared 5 bases from V and 1 base from J, leaving 8 bases between. CDR3 size: 13 residues. Germline V gene lookup returns CDR1 MNHEY and CDR2 SMNVEV (reference sequence). The CDR3 DNA reads TGTGCCAGCAGTCTGGACAGTAACTATGGCTACACCTTC. It codes for CASSLDSNYGYTF.

Concerning this clonotype: A much bigger clone sits one base away, suggesting this may be a read error. This chain links TRBV12-3 or TRBV12-4 with TRBJ1-1; no firm D call. The CDR3 runs 13 residues. The CDR3 here is CDSSYTENTEAFF. The CDR3 DNA follows: TGTGACAGCAGTTACACAGAGAACACTGAAGCTTTCTTT.

This clonotype was counted many times. J is TRBJ1-6 and V is TRBV5-1; TRBD1 agrees at 8 bases. The V gene end was trimmed by 3 bases and the J gene end by 9 bases; junction bases not matched to a gene: 8. In germline, CDR1 is SGHRS, CDR2 YFSETQ. The CDR3 loop spans 15 amino acids. CDR3: CASSSFTGGGSPLHF. DNA for the CDR3: TGCGCCAGCAGCTCCTTCACAGGGGGGGGTTCACCCCTCCACTTT. Full variable domain (outside the CDR3, taken from reference TRBV5-1 and TRBJ1-6): KAGVTQTPRYLIKTRGQQVTLSCSPISGHRSVSWYQQTPGQGLQFLFEYFSETQRNKGNFPGRFSGRQFSNSRSEMNVSTLELGDSALYLCASSSFTGGGSPLHFGNGTRLTVT.

There are a few counts of this clonotype. The chain combines TRBV12-3 or TRBV12-4 with TRBJ1-6; 8 bases map to TRBD1. The CDR3 runs to 13 residues. Trimming removed 6 bases from V and 10 bases from J; junction bases left unmatched: 5. The CDR3 sequence is CASRRTGSSPLHF. DNA for the CDR3: TGTGCCAGCAGGAGGACAGGGTCCTCACCCCTCCACTTT.

In this sample, this clonotype turned up many times. V and J are TRBV5-6 and TRBJ2-6; TRBD2 might be the D (5 bases). The ends were cut back, 7 bases at V and 1 base at J, with 9 bases in the middle. Germline values: CDR1 SGHDT, CDR2 YYEEEE. This CDR3 is built from 14 residues. The CDR3 DNA reads as TGTGCCAGCCTACGGGGATCTGGGGCCAACGTCCTGACTTTC. Translation: CASLRGSGANVLTF.

The sample holds many counts of this clonotype. In nucleotides, the CDR3 is TGCAGCGTTGAGAAGCGGGGGGCAGATACGCAGTATTTT. It codes for CSVEKRGADTQYF. J is TRBJ2-3 and V is TRBV29-1; TRBD2 matches 9 bases. This CDR3 comprises 13 residues. Germline CDR1 reads SQVTM; CDR2 reads ANQGSEA. Germline trimming cut 3 bases from V and 4 bases from J; bases unmatched to any gene: 2.

The sample holds many counts of this clonotype. J is TRBJ1-1 and V is TRBV7-9; D is ambiguous. Germline-derived CDR1 and CDR2 are SEHNR and FQNEAQ (reference sequence). CDR3 size: 12 residues. V was trimmed by 5 bases and J by 9 bases, leaving 13 bases between them. This chain's CDR3 is CASSQRREKAFF. In nucleotides, the CDR3 is TGTGCCAGCAGCCAACGGAGAGAGAAAGCTTTCTTT.